This T cell receptor (beta chain) came from a study of cytomegalovirus exposure and HLA in healthy donors. PCR employed 60 Vbeta and 13 Jbeta primers. Produced via immunoSEQ multiplex PCR; TCRdb's table is partial and in-frame only. The table includes 150,000 to 200,000 clones, around 79% detected once. This receptor was taken from a woman in her fifties or sixties in good health and CMV-seronegative. Sequencing input: PBMCs.

The CDR3 loop is CASRRQGGDTEAFF. The CDR3 coding sequence is TGTGCCAGCAGGAGACAGGGGGGGGACACTGAAGCTTTCTTT. J is TRBJ1-1 and V is TRBV6-5, with 9 bases fitting TRBD1. V lost 6 bases to trimming and J lost 3 bases; unmatched junction nucleotides: 5. The CDR3 is 14 amino acids. Germline V gives CDR1 MNHEY, CDR2 SVGAGI.